Sequencing of this T cell receptor (beta chain) was carried out in a study of neurological immune-mediated disorders. The starting material, 2 million PBMCs stored at -80 C, gave rise to the unsorted libraries. This clonotype showed up many times. V was trimmed by 2 bases and J by 6 bases, leaving 17 bases between them. CDR1 and CDR2 (germline): SGHKS, YYEKEE (reference sequence). This CDR3 is built from 16 residues. One entry per CDR3 protein, called by TCRdb with MiXCR from the 5' RACE reads. The sample has about 95,000 distinct CDR3 sequences; approximately 3.3% are singletons. The rearrangement links TRBV5-5 to TRBJ2-2; D remains unclear. Sequencing used PBMCs. This receptor was obtained from a woman under 30 with multiple sclerosis. For the CDR3, the DNA is TGTGCCAGCAGCTTAATCCCAAAGGGTGTACCCGGGGAGCTGTTTTTT. Protein product: CASSLIPKGVPGELFF.